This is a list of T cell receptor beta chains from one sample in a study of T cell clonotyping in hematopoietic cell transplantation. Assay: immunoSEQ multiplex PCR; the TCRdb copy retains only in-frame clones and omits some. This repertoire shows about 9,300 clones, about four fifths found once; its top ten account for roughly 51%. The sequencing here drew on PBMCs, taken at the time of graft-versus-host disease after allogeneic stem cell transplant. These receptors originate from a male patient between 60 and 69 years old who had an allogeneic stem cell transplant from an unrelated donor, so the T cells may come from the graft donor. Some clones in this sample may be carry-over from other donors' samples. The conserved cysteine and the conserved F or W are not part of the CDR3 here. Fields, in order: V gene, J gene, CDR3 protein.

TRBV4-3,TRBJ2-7,ASSQGPGHFYEQY
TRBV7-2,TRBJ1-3,ASSLTGGGNTIY
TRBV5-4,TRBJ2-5,ASSLGTTGETQY
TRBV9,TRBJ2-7,ASSVDDYEQY
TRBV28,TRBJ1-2,ASSVNYGYT
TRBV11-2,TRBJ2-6,ASSRKGALGANVLT
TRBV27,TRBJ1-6,ASSSRVSPLH
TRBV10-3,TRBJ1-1,ASGGQAGNTEAF
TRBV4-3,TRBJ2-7,ASSQDLTDEQY
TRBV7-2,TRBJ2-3,ASSLAVAGITDTQY
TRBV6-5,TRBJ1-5,ASRLEGPNQPQH
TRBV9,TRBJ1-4,ASNPSGGTNEKLF
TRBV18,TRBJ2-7,ASSSFQGDYEQY
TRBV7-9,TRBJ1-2,ASSPLGGGYT
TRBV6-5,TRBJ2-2,ASSSTGLGTGELF
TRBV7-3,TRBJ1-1,ASSSSPNTEAF
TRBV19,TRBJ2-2,ASSNPGLVGELF
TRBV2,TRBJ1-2,ASRWTGGYGYT
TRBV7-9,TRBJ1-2,ASSHGQGFYGYT
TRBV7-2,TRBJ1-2,ASSLDLQGYGYT
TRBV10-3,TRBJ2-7,AISERRPDSYEQY
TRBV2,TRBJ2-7,ASRGQTYEQY
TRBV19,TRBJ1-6,ASSIQDDSPLH
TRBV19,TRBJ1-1,ASSPQTGITEAF
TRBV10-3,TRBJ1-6,ATGPGRSPLH
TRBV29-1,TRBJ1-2,SVRESEGYGYT
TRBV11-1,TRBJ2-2,ASSPYTGTGELF
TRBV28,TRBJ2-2,ASSLGNSGELF
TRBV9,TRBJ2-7,ASRWARWHYEQY
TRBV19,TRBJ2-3,ASTGGAGRADTQY
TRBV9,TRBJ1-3,ASSATGDTIY
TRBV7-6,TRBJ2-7,ASSLTEGDPYEQY
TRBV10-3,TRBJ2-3,AIRGPIVTDTQY
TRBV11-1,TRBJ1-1,ASSPSRDAEAF
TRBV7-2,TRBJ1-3,ASSITGNSGNTIY
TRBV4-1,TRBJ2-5,ASSRLPGQRLYQETQY
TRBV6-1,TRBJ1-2,ASSVSGDSIRGYT
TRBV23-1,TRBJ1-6,ASSQYGPRVDRNSPLH
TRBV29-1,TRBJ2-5,SVDADGAWKTQY
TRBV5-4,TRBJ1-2,ASSDRVGYYGYT
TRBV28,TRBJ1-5,ASSLFFGQDQPQH
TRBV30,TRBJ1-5,AWEGLSQPQH
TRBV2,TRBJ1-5,ASSDDRGDQPQH
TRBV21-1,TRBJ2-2,ASSNRLGQGAAGELF
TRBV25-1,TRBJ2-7,ASSVHDRARNEQY
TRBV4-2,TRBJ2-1,ASSQEQGGYNEQF
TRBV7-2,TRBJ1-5,ASSPFWGDSSSNQPQH
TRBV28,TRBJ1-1,ASRPDRGPGWAF
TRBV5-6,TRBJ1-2,ASSFGENYGYT
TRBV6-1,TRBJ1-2,ASSDYRGLKGYT
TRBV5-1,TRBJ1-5,ASSLLAGDQPQH
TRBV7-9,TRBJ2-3,ASSPRGGTDTQY
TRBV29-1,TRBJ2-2,SALGQSNTGELF
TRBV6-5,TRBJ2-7,ASSYSKGGGLYEQY
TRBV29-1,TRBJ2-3,SVDGRLDTQY
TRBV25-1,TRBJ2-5,ASSNPALAVETQY
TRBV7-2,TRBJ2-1,ASSLRLAGAKQF
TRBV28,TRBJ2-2,ASSLRVSTGELF
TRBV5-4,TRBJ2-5,ASSLRELAGSSGTQY
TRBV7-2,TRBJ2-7,ASSLAGGAGESYEQY